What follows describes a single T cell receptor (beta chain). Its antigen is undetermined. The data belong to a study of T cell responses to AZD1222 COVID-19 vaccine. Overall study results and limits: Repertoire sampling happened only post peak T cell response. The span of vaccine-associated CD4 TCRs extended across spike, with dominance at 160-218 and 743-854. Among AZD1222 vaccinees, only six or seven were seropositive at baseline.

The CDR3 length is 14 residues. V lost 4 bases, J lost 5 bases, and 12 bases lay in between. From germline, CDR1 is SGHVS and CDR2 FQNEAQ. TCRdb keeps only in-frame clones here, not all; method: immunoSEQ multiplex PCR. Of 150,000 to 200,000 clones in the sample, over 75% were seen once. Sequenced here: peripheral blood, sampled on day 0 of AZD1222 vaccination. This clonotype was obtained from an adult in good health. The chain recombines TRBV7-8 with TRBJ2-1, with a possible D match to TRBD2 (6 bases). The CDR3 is CASSWGGINNEQFF. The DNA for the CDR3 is TGTGCCAGCAGCTGGGGCGGGATCAACAATGAGCAGTTCTTC.